This TCR beta chain derives from a study of CD8+CD57+ T cells in acquired aplastic anemia. About the study: DNA from sorted CD4+ and CD8+ cells averaged about 3.2 ug.

This clonotype was counted at least ten times. TCR beta VDJ and CDR3 were profiled, and genomic DNA was the template. TCRdb independently ran MiXCR on the reads; one entry per CDR3 protein. This sample has 150,000 to 200,000 distinct CDR3 sequences, with less than 60% found just once. The length of the CDR3 is 15 residues. CDR1 is SGDLS and CDR2 is YYNGEE in the germline V gene. V lost 1 base, J lost 6 bases, and 13 bases lay in between. CD8+CD57+ cell expansion, shown by flow cytometry, had occurred in the patients selected for sequencing. Patients had received no therapy at the time of blood sampling.

This sequence joins TRBV9 and TRBJ2-2, with D possibly matching TRBD1 (6 bases). The receptor was derived from a human donor with aplastic anemia. The sample taken for sequencing was sorted CD4+, CD8+, or CD8+CD57+ T cells (not recorded which) from PBMCs. For the CDR3, the DNA is TGTGCCAGCAGCGTAACACCAGGGGCGGCCGGGGAGCTGTTTTTT. Translation: CASSVTPGAAGELFF.